The T cell receptor beta chain under discussion was sequenced for a study of CD8 T cells in Susac syndrome. There are 14 residues in the CDR3. Trimming took 3 bases from V and 6 from J; bases not matched to a gene: 5. Germline-derived CDR1 and CDR2 are PRHDT and FYEKMQ (reference sequence). After extraction with the RNeasy kit, about 0.45 to 1 ug of the RNA was reverse transcribed using random hexamers. From the immunoSEQ multiplex PCR reads, TCRdb called clonotypes with MiXCR, one entry per CDR3 protein. The table lists 180,000 or so distinct CDR3 sequences, approximately 96% of them singletons. Sample: CD4+ T cells from PBMCs. The rearrangement uses TRBV13 and TRBJ2-1; 7 bases match TRBD1. This clonotype was sampled from a human donor with multiple sclerosis. This CDR3 reads CASSLWTGGNEQFF. The CDR3 DNA reads as TGTGCCAGCAGCTTGTGGACAGGCGGCAATGAGCAGTTCTTC.